This paragraph covers one T cell receptor beta chain sequence. The data originate from a study of blood T cell repertoires in COVID-19. As for the study in general: COVID-19 samples collected from the United States, Italy and Spain covered acute and convalescent phases. Sample material is recorded as cDNA or gDNA derived from T cells, B-cell-depleted T cells, or PBMCs.

The germline V and J ends were trimmed by 0 bases and 5 bases, with 11 bases remaining between them. This CDR3 has 14 residues. The V gene's germline CDR1 is SGDLS and CDR2 YYNGEE. Original processing methods: Reference gene primers were amplified, and this amplification served to estimate nucleated cell counts. The assay was immunoSEQ multiplex PCR, and TCRdb's table has in-frame clones only and misses some. V and J calls and clone size are as listed in that table; D and trimming were resolved from the DNA. This table holds 85,000 to 120,000 clones, just under 85% found once. The chain has TRBV9 and TRBJ1-2, with unresolved D. Sequenced sample: peripheral blood. This sequence was found in a man between 40 and 49 years old with active or convalescent COVID-19. The chain's CDR3 is CASSVGGRQYGYTF. The DNA of the CDR3 is TGTGCCAGCAGCGTAGGTGGCAGGCAATATGGCTACACCTTC. Together with reference TRBV9 and TRBJ1-2, the CDR3 gives the full variable domain: DSGVTQTPKHLITATGQRVTLRCSPRSGDLSVYWYQQSLDQGLQFLIQYYNGEERAKGNILERFSAQQFPDLHSELNLSSLELGDSALYFCASSVGGRQYGYTFGSGTRLTVV.